The 10 T cell receptor beta chains listed next were all sequenced from one sample in a study of T cells in narcolepsy. Measured with immunoSEQ multiplex PCR; TCRdb has only the in-frame clones, and not every one. This table holds some 34,000 clones, roughly 77% found once. Input material: memory (CD45RA-) CD4+ T cells from blood. Receptor source: a human donor in good health.

The J gene is TRBJ2-2, the V gene TRBV5-4; no clear D. This CDR3 region has 13 residues. The germline V and J ends were trimmed by 2 bases and 4 bases, with 6 bases remaining between them. The germline CDR1 and CDR2 sequences are SGHNT and YYREEE (reference sequence). The CDR3 coding sequence is TGTGCCAGCAGCTTAAGGGCCACCGGGGAGCTGTTTTTT. Amino acid sequence: CASSLRATGELFF.

The genes are TRBV7-8 and TRBJ2-2, with TRBD2 as a possible D gene (5 bases). V lost 1 base to trimming and J lost 7 bases, with 10 bases between them. There are 14 residues in the CDR3. Germline V gives CDR1 SGHVS, CDR2 FQNEAQ. The chain's CDR3 is CASSLGSVIGELFF. The DNA for the CDR3 is TGTGCCAGCAGCTTAGGTAGCGTGATCGGGGAGCTGTTTTTT.

The chain couples TRBV5-4 to TRBJ2-1, with TRBD2 identical over 7 bases. V shed 9 bases, J shed 4 bases, and the junction held 7 bases outside the gene matches. The CDR3 runs to 13 residues. Germline CDR1 and CDR2: SGHNT and YYREEE (reference sequence). CDR3 amino acids: CATGGNVYNEQFF. Written as DNA, the CDR3 is TGTGCCACCGGGGGGAACGTTTACAATGAGCAGTTCTTC.

The chain joins TRBV29-1 to TRBJ2-2; D possibly corresponds to TRBD1 (6 bases). V was cut by 5 bases and J by 2 bases, with 15 bases left in between. Germline CDR1 is SQVTM and CDR2 is ANQGSEA. The CDR3 length is 15 residues. The CDR3 nucleotides read TGCAGCGTTCTGGGGTCGGACAGTAACACCGGGGAGCTGTTTTTT. Translated, it gives CSVLGSDSNTGELFF.

In this sample, this clone turned up a few times. The chain carries TRBV7-2 and TRBJ2-3; unclear D gene. V lost 1 base and J lost 7, with 9 bases in between. There are 13 residues in the CDR3. Germline CDR1 SGHTA, CDR2 FQGNSA. As DNA, the CDR3 is TGTGCCAGCAGCTTAGACGCCAGCTATACGCAGTATTTT. Amino acid sequence: CASSLDASYTQYF.

V gene TRBV7-2 combines with J gene TRBJ2-7; the match to TRBD2 covers 8 bases. Germline V CDR1 and CDR2: SGHTA, FQGNSA. The CDR3 spans 14 residues. After removal of 6 bases from V and 0 bases from J, the junction contained 4 bases not matched to a gene. Here the CDR3 reads CASSKSGSSYEQYF. CDR3 in DNA: TGTGCCAGCAGTAAGAGCGGGAGCTCCTACGAGCAGTACTTC.

J is TRBJ1-2 and V is TRBV5-1; 7 bases align to TRBD1. Germline CDR1 and CDR2: SGHRS and YFSETQ. Trimming took 4 bases from V and 7 from J; bases not matched to a gene: 10. This CDR3 has 14 amino acids. CDR3 residues: CASSPGQSLSGYTF. As DNA, the CDR3 is TGCGCCAGCAGCCCGGGACAGTCTCTATCTGGCTACACCTTC.

This clone was detected only once. This chain's CDR3 is CASSIRRGTNNSPLHF. The CDR3 bases are TGTGCCAGTAGTATACGCAGGGGAACCAATAATTCACCCCTCCACTTT. The chain carries TRBV19 and TRBJ1-6, with a weak D call TRBD1 (6 bases). CDR1 LNHDA and CDR2 SQIVND come from the germline V gene (reference sequence). V lost 2 bases to trimming and J lost 5 bases, with 13 bases between them. The CDR3 extends over 16 amino acids.

The chain employs TRBV2 and TRBJ2-7; D tentatively reads TRBD1 or TRBD2 (5 bases each). V was shortened by 2 bases and J by 7 bases, with 21 bases between the two germline ends. Per germline, CDR1 SNHLY and CDR2 FYNNEI. This CDR3 region has 16 residues. This CDR3 reads CASSERSTPGQGEQYF. Here the CDR3 DNA reads TGTGCCAGCAGTGAAAGGTCCACTCCGGGGCAAGGGGAGCAGTACTTC.

V and J are TRBV14 and TRBJ2-4; D remains ambiguous. This CDR3 is built from 13 residues. V lost 1 base and J 2 bases, leaving 3 bases between the germline ends. Germline assignment: CDR1 SGHDN and CDR2 FVKESK. The CDR3 bases are TGTGCCAGCAGCCAAGGAACCAAAAACATTCAGTACTTC. Amino acid sequence: CASSQGTKNIQYF.